The text below deals with one T cell receptor (beta chain). Its specific antigen is unknown. The sample holds no much larger clone one base away, and base qualities are not on file. The library was made by the immunoSEQ multiplex PCR assay. Primary melanoma tumor tissue was subjected to high-throughput sequencing of the T-cell receptor beta chain. The study's processing was this. TCRB CDR3 sharing between samples and the distribution of insertions and deletions were included in the repertoire analyses. A gradient-boosted model ranked the predictive value of the T-cell fraction against histopathological variables. TCRdb limited this immuneACCESS table to in-frame rearrangements with V and J called. A share of clones is missing; checked studies link under half to unresolved V genes, and the rest is unexplained. V, J and clone size are those of that table, while D and trimming were read from the DNA. This sample has roughly 440 clones in its table, and 79% of those were observed once. The ten largest clones capture about 8.1% of the sample.

The sample originates from a study of primary melanoma T cells and metastatic recurrence (dated by TCRdb to the early 2020s). Background on the whole study: The cohort was made up of roughly 180 primary melanomas of stage T2 to T4, with thickness greater than 1 mm. Histopathological grading of tumor-infiltrating lymphocytes was compared with the sequencing-derived T-cell fraction. The T-cell fraction measured by TCR beta sequencing was weighed against progression-free survival, the clinical outcome chosen for the comparison. The study tested whether T-cell fraction and T-cell repertoire clonality in primary melanoma tumors predicted patient outcome. Study-wide findings and limitations: Compared with adding any other histopathological variable to tumor thickness, adding T-cell fraction reportedly produced a bigger improvement in progression-free survival prediction. The tumor T-cell fraction reportedly predicted progression-free survival independently of thickness, ulceration, mitotic rate and age. A T-cell fraction greater than 20% appeared to be protective whatever the ulceration status, mitotic rate or nodal disease. The authors presented an effective T-cell-mediated antitumor response in primary melanoma only as a suggestion and not as a demonstrated mechanism.

The primary melanoma of each patient had been surgically resected and was considered potentially curable but at risk of metastatic recurrence. Via the germline V gene, CDR1 is MNHGY and CDR2 SAAAGT. For this chain, trimming is 5 bases at the V end and 5 bases at the J end, and the number of junction bases without a gene match is 13. Inclusive of the bounding cysteine and phenylalanine, the CDR3 is 18 residues long. Just the 54-base CDR3 DNA is kept, in frame starting at base 1. The sequence was collected from a human donor with melanoma. Input material: melanoma tumor tissue. This receptor chain uses TRBV6-8 and TRBJ2-1; TRBD2 matches 12 bases in the middle. The CDR3 region reads CASSQTLFLAGGDNEQFF. The DNA sequence is TGTGCCAGCAGTCAAACGCTGTTCCTAGCGGGGGGGGACAATGAGCAGTTCTTC.